This is a list of T cell receptor beta chains from one sample in a study of blood T cell repertoires in COVID-19. Method: immunoSEQ multiplex PCR; TCRdb's copy keeps in-frame clones and lacks some. The data contain roughly 500,000 clones, around nine tenths of them singletons. Sequenced sample: PBMCs or T cells enriched from blood (not recorded which). These receptors originate from a woman between 40 and 55 years old who had recovered from COVID-19. Each CDR3 is given with its conserved first and last residue. The order of the fields is V gene, clone size, J gene, D gene, CDR3 DNA, CDR3 protein. D genes are given only for firm matches. The size of a clone is reported for some rows only, either as once, few or many, or as a class for expanded clones.

V: TRBV7-2; size: NA; J: TRBJ1-5; D: NA; DNA: TGTGCCAGCAGTTTACAAATATCAGGGCTTTATCAGCCCCAGCATTTT; CDR3: CASSLQISGLYQPQHF
V: TRBV18; size: NA; J: TRBJ1-1; D: NA; DNA: TGTGCCAGCTCACCAGGCGGGAACACTGAAGCTTTCTTT; CDR3: CASSPGGNTEAFF
V: TRBV7-2; size: NA; J: TRBJ1-5; D: TRBD1; DNA: TGTGCCAGCAGCTTAAGACAGGGAATAGGTCAGCCCCAGCATTTT; CDR3: CASSLRQGIGQPQHF
V: TRBV18; size: NA; J: TRBJ2-5; D: NA; DNA: TGTGCCAGCTCACCACGTATGGCAGCGAATCTCCAAGAGACCCAGTACTTC; CDR3: CASSPRMAANLQETQYF
V: TRBV4-1; size: NA; J: TRBJ1-1; D: NA; DNA: TGCGCCAGCAGCCAAGTCGAGGGATGGGAATGGACTGAAGCTTTCTTT; CDR3: CASSQVEGWEWTEAFF
V: TRBV9; size: NA; J: TRBJ2-7; D: TRBD2; DNA: TGTGCCAGCAGCGGCCCGAGGGAGGGCTACGAGCAGTACTTC; CDR3: CASSGPREGYEQYF
V: TRBV4-1; size: few; J: TRBJ1-2; D: TRBD1; DNA: TGCGCCAGCAGCGACAGGGGGCCCCGCGATGGCTACACCTTC; CDR3: CASSDRGPRDGYTF
V: TRBV10-2; size: few; J: TRBJ2-5; D: TRBD2; DNA: TGCGCCAGCAGTGAGTTTGCCAGCGGGAGGAAGACCCAGTACTTC; CDR3: CASSEFASGRKTQYF
V: TRBV18; size: NA; J: TRBJ1-1; D: NA; DNA: TGTGCCAGCTCGCCTCAGGGCAGGTTGAACACTGAAGCTTTCTTT; CDR3: CASSPQGRLNTEAFF
V: TRBV5-4; size: NA; J: TRBJ1-1; D: NA; DNA: TGTGCCAGCAGCTTGTGGGGGGGCACTGAAGCTTTCTTT; CDR3: CASSLWGGTEAFF
V: TRBV19; size: NA; J: TRBJ1-1; D: NA; DNA: TGTGCCACTACCGAGGCCCCCGGGGGGGGTTGGAACACTGAAGCTTTCTTT; CDR3: CATTEAPGGGWNTEAFF
V: TRBV12-5; size: NA; J: TRBJ2-5; D: TRBD2; DNA: TGTGCTAGTGGTTTGGGCGCGGGAGGGCTTAGGGAGACCCAGTACTTC; CDR3: CASGLGAGGLRETQYF
V: TRBV15; size: once; J: TRBJ2-3; D: TRBD2; DNA: TGTGCCACCAGCAGAGGTTCCCTGGCGGGAGGGAACACAGATACGCAGTATTTT; CDR3: CATSRGSLAGGNTDTQYF
V: TRBV5-6; size: NA; J: TRBJ1-3; D: NA; DNA: TGTGCCAGCAGCTTGCCAGGGGCTGGAAACACCATATATTTT; CDR3: CASSLPGAGNTIYF
V: TRBV18; size: once; J: TRBJ2-5; D: NA; DNA: TGTGCCAGCTCACCCGGGGTCGGGCAGCAAGAGACCCAGTACTTC; CDR3: CASSPGVGQQETQYF
V: TRBV27; size: once; J: TRBJ2-7; D: TRBD2; DNA: TGTGCCAGCAGTTTGGTCGGGACTAGCGGCTACGAGCAGTACTTC; CDR3: CASSLVGTSGYEQYF
V: TRBV6-5; size: once; J: TRBJ1-2; D: TRBD1; DNA: TGTGCCAGCAGTTACCCCGCCGGACAGGGCGGTGGCTACACCTTC; CDR3: CASSYPAGQGGGYTF
V: TRBV4-1; size: NA; J: TRBJ1-1; D: TRBD1; DNA: TGCGCCAGCAGCCACGGGACAGGGGGCCTGAACACTGAAGCTTTCTTT; CDR3: CASSHGTGGLNTEAFF
V: TRBV10-2; size: once; J: TRBJ2-1; D: TRBD2; DNA: TGCGCCAGCAGCAATCTAGCGGGAGCCCGAGAGCAGTTCTTC; CDR3: CASSNLAGAREQFF
V: TRBV7-2; size: NA; J: TRBJ2-7; D: NA; DNA: TGTGCCAGCAGCTTTAGTTACGAGCAGTACTTC; CDR3: CASSFSYEQYF
V: TRBV15; size: NA; J: TRBJ2-1; D: TRBD2; DNA: TGTGCCACCAGCTCCCCTGAAATAGCGGGAGCGATTGGGCTCAATGAGCAGTTCTTC; CDR3: CATSSPEIAGAIGLNEQFF
V: TRBV10-1; size: NA; J: TRBJ2-2; D: NA; DNA: TGCGCCAGCAGTCCGGGTGCCGGGGAGCTGTTTTTT; CDR3: CASSPGAGELFF
V: TRBV21-1; size: NA; J: TRBJ2-5; D: NA; DNA: TGTGCCAGCAGCAAAGGCCCCAGCCGGGGACAAGAGACCCAGTACTTC; CDR3: CASSKGPSRGQETQYF
V: TRBV6-5; size: NA; J: TRBJ2-7; D: NA; DNA: NA; CDR3: CASSTSDRGPYEQYF
V: TRBV6-2/TRBV6-3; size: NA; J: TRBJ2-3; D: NA; DNA: TGTGCCAGCAGCTATCGACTTGACTCTAGCACAGATACGCAGTATTTT; CDR3: CASSYRLDSSTDTQYF
V: TRBV2; size: NA; J: TRBJ2-3; D: TRBD1; DNA: TGTGCCAGCGAGACAGGGGGCTGGGATACGCAGTATTTT; CDR3: CASETGGWDTQYF
V: TRBV19; size: NA; J: TRBJ1-5; D: NA; DNA: TGTGCCAGTACCCCACAGGGAAATAGCAATCAGCCCCAGCATTTT; CDR3: CASTPQGNSNQPQHF
V: TRBV27; size: many; J: TRBJ1-5; D: NA; DNA: TGTGCCAGCAGGTACGGGGGGACAAGCAATCAGCCCCAGCATTTT; CDR3: CASRYGGTSNQPQHF
V: TRBV7-2; size: NA; J: TRBJ1-2; D: NA; DNA: TGTGCCAGCAGCCGGACAGCAAACTATGGCTACACCTTC; CDR3: CASSRTANYGYTF
V: TRBV21-1; size: NA; J: TRBJ2-5; D: NA; DNA: TGTGCCAGCAGCAATGAAGAGGCAGGGCGGGAGACCCAGTACTTC; CDR3: CASSNEEAGRETQYF
V: TRBV30; size: NA; J: TRBJ2-3; D: TRBD1; DNA: TGTGCCTGGAACCGATGGACAGGGGACACAGATACGCAGTATTTT; CDR3: CAWNRWTGDTDTQYF
V: TRBV15; size: NA; J: TRBJ2-5; D: NA; DNA: TGTGCCACCAGCAGAGATCTGGGGCCTCAAGAGACCCAGTACTTC; CDR3: CATSRDLGPQETQYF
V: TRBV6-5; size: NA; J: TRBJ1-2; D: NA; DNA: TGTGCCAGCAGTTACTCGCGGGCCCGGGACTTCTACACCTTC; CDR3: CASSYSRARDFYTF
V: TRBV11-2; size: NA; J: TRBJ2-7; D: TRBD1; DNA: TGTGCCAGCAGGATCTCAGGGGGAATGAACGAGCAGTACTTC; CDR3: CASRISGGMNEQYF
V: TRBV5-6; size: NA; J: TRBJ2-5; D: NA; DNA: TGTGCCAGCAGCTTATGGCTAGTCGTCCGAGAGACCCAGTACTTC; CDR3: CASSLWLVVRETQYF
V: TRBV6-5; size: NA; J: TRBJ1-3; D: NA; DNA: TGTGCCAGCAGCCCCAGGTCTGGAAACACCATATATTTT; CDR3: CASSPRSGNTIYF